This is a list of T cell receptor beta chains from one sample in a study of blood T cell dynamics during melanoma immunotherapy. Profiling relied on immunoSEQ multiplex PCR, and the TCRdb table lists in-frame clones only, not all of them. The data hold 10,000 to 13,000 clones, with more than 70% observed a single time. Specimen: blood, collected from a patient treated with checkpoint blockade. The receptors stem from a human donor with melanoma. Both conserved end residues are trimmed from each CDR3. Fields, in order: J gene, CDR3 length, V gene, CDR3 protein.

j_gene: TRBJ1-2; len: 11; v_gene: TRBV10-3; CDR3aa: AISGGTAEGYT
j_gene: -; len: 11; v_gene: TRBV5-1; CDR3aa: ASSAQSPGEQY
j_gene: TRBJ1-5; len: 10; v_gene: TRBV4-1; CDR3aa: ASSQEVQPQH
j_gene: TRBJ2-5; len: 14; v_gene: TRBV6-5; CDR3aa: ASSYQLGTGSETQY
j_gene: TRBJ2-1; len: 12; v_gene: TRBV19; CDR3aa: ASMGRGGVLEQF
j_gene: TRBJ2-3; len: 13; v_gene: TRBV4-3; CDR3aa: ASSQGQGNTDTQY
j_gene: TRBJ1-5; len: 13; v_gene: TRBV6-6; CDR3aa: ASSGQGTGGQPQH
j_gene: TRBJ2-4; len: 10; v_gene: TRBV11-3; CDR3aa: ASSGGGNIQY
j_gene: TRBJ1-1; len: 13; v_gene: TRBV10-3; CDR3aa: AIRSTGGRSTEAF
j_gene: TRBJ2-2; len: 14; v_gene: TRBV4-3; CDR3aa: ASSQKNGFNTGELF